Sequencing of this T cell receptor beta chain was carried out in a study of shared clonotypes between healthy human individuals. Study-wide results and limits: Sampling covered nothing but blood. Tissue TCR repertoires likely differ from those found in blood. For naive CD4 cells, 5% to 6.5% of clonotypes were shared across a few donors.

About this clone itself: Antigen unknown.

Several immunoSEQ plates received, in even portions, the genomic DNA of each subset. Only in-frame clones appear in the TCRdb table, and some are missing; sequencing was by immunoSEQ multiplex PCR. The sample lists about 2.1 million clones; 93% were seen once. The germline V gene encodes CDR1 GTSNPN and CDR2 SVGIG (reference sequence). Trimming removed 4 bases at V and 0 bases at J, with 6 bases between. The CDR3 has 13 residues. CD8 cells regarded as naive lacked CD45RO, were positively chosen for CCR7, and omitted terminally differentiated effector memory CD45RA+ cells. The source is a man aged 18 to 29 in good health. Some clones in this sample may be carry-over from other donors' samples. Sequenced: naive CD8+ T cells from PBMCs. The J gene is TRBJ1-4, the V gene TRBV30; D might be TRBD1 (5 bases). The CDR3 DNA reads as TGTGCCTGGACAGGGACAACTAATGAAAAACTGTTTTTT. Its protein product is CAWTGTTNEKLFF.